This TCR beta chain was identified during a study of patients and donors after allogeneic stem cell transplantation (dated by TCRdb to about 2020). V is reduced by 1 base and J by 5 bases, leaving a spacing of 12 bases between them. In the germline V gene, CDR1 corresponds to MGHDK and CDR2 to SYGVNS. The CDR3 runs 16 residues from the cysteine to the phenylalanine. The read is trimmed to its CDR3 DNA, 48 bases read in frame from base 1. Library preparation was by RT-PCR. Sequenced on a NextSeq 550. The raw public data were reprocessed by TCRdb itself: fastp quality trimming at Q25, MiXCR clonotype calling, in-frame beta chains only. All rows with the same CDR3 protein become a single entry with the most common DNA and genes. The table for this sample lists 400,000 to 450,000 distinct CDR3 sequences; 16% of them were counted only once. Of the sample, around 6.8% is held by the ten largest clones. This clonotype was observed a handful of times. Its target antigen remains unknown. No quality values exist for individual bases; no much larger clone is one base distant.

The receptor comes from a human donor who was either an allogeneic HSCT recipient or a stem cell or donor lymphocyte infusion donor (not recorded which). It is not recorded whose cells these are; they may come from a transplant donor. The chain is made from TRBV25-1 and TRBJ1-6; the D gene is possibly TRBD1, with 5 bases matching. Input material: blood, either unsorted or a sorted T cell fraction (not recorded which). The CDR3 protein: CASSEFLPGHNSPLHF. The nucleotide sequence reads TGTGCCAGCAGTGAATTTTTACCAGGGCATAATTCACCCCTCCACTTT.